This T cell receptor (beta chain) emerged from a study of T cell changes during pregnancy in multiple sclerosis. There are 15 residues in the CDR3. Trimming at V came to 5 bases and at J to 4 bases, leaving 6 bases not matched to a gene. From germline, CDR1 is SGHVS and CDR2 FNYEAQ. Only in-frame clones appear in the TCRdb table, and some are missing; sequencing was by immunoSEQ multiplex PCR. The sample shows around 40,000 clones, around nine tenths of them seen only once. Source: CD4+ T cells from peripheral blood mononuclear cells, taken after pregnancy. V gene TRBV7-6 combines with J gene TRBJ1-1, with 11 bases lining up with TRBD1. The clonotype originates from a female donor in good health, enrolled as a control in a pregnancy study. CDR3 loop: CASSLGDRGVTEAFF. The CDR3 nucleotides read TGTGCCAGCAGCCTGGGGGACAGGGGGGTCACTGAAGCTTTCTTT.